This TCR beta chain was recovered during a study of T cells in Graves' hyperthyroidism and ophthalmopathy. It was RNA transcripts that yielded the amplified TCR beta CDR3 regions. A first-round RT-PCR of the TCR CDR3 used the HTBI primer set. TCRdb fed the multiplex PCR reads into MiXCR, producing one record per CDR3 protein. The sample yields about 480,000 distinct CDR3 sequences, approximately 15% seen once. In this sample, this clonotype turned up many times. The CDR3 is 14 residues long. Germline CDR1 and CDR2: MNHEY and SMNVEV (reference sequence). Trimming stripped 2 bases from V and 7 bases from J, with 14 bases between.

Sequenced sample: blood. J is TRBJ1-1 and V is TRBV27; D possibly corresponds to TRBD1 (5 bases). The source of this sequence is a woman younger than 35 with Graves' hyperthyroidism. The CDR3, as DNA: TGTGCCAGCAGTTTAACTGGGGCCGCCGTTGAAGCTTTCTTT. Protein product: CASSLTGAAVEAFF.